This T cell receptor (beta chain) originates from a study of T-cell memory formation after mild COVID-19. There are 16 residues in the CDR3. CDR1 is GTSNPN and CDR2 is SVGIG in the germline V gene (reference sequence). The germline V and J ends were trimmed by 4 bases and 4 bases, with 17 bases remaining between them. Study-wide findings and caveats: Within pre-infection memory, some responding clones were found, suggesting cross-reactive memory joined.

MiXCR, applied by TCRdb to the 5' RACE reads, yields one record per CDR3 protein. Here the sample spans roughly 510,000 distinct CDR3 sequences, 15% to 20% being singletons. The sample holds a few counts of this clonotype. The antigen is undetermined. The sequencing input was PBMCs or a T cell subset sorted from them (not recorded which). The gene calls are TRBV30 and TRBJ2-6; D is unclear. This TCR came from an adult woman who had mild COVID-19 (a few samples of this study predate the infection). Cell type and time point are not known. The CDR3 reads CAWIDKSFSGANVLTF. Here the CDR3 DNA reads TGTGCCTGGATTGACAAATCCTTCTCCGGGGCCAACGTCCTGACTTTC.